The 3 T cell receptor beta chains below all came from one sample that was sequenced in a study of CD4 T cells in relation to SARS-CoV-2 and coronaviruses. Before the COVID-19 pandemic, during about 2010-2019, CD4+ T cells were taken from unexposed donors. CD4+ T cells were isolated from the cells after around 10 days of culture. Their antigens are not known. Only in-frame clones appear in the TCRdb table, and some are missing; sequencing was by immunoSEQ multiplex PCR. The sample consists of more than 20,000 clones, around 67% of them appearing once. The sample was CD4+ T cells from PBMCs, cultured in vitro. Source of these receptors: a human donor in good health.

The table lists this clone with a count of one. The CDR3 is CATSSGTGTNIQYF. The CDR3 region has the DNA TGTGCCACCAGCAGCGGGACAGGGACGAACATTCAGTACTTC. This chain connects TRBV15 to TRBJ2-4, with 9 bases lining up with TRBD1. The V and J ends lost 3 bases and 7 bases, in that order; junction bases with no gene match: 4. The length of the CDR3 is 14 residues. Germline V gives CDR1 LNHNV, CDR2 YYDKDF (reference sequence).

This clone was found once. V is TRBV5-1 and J is TRBJ2-3; D gene ambiguous. The CDR3 loop spans 14 amino acids. Germline CDR1 and CDR2: SGHRS and YFSETQ. V dropped 1 base and J dropped 2 bases, with 8 bases sitting between them. CDR3 sequence (DNA): TGCGCCAGCAGCTTGTCACCCATCACAGATACGCAGTATTTT. It is translated as CASSLSPITDTQYF. The entire variable domain, with the rest obtained from reference TRBV5-1 and TRBJ2-3, is as follows: KAGVTQTPRYLIKTRGQQVTLSCSPISGHRSVSWYQQTPGQGLQFLFEYFSETQRNKGNFPGRFSGRQFSNSRSEMNVSTLELGDSALYLCASSLSPITDTQYFGPGTRLTVL.

The V and J genes are TRBV30 and TRBJ2-7, with D perhaps TRBD1 or TRBD2 (5 bases each). Trimming removed 0 bases from V and 11 bases from J, with 11 bases in between. There are 11 residues in the CDR3. The germline V gene has CDR1 GTSNPN and CDR2 SVGIG (reference sequence). The CDR3 bases are TGTGCCTGGAGTGTACTCGGGACCGAGTACTTC. Translation: CAWSVLGTEYF.